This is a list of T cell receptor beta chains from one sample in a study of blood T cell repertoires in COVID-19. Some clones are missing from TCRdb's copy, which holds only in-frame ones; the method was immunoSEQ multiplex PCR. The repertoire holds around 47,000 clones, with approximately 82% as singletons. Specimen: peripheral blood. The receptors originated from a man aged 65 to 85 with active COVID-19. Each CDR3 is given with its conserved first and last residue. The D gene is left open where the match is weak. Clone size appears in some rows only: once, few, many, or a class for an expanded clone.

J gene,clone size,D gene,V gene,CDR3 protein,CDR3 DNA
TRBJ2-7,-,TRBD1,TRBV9,CASSVAGTGSYEQYF,TGTGCCAGCAGCGTGGCCGGGACAGGGTCCTACGAGCAGTACTTC
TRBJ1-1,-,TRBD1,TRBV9,CASSVGGNTGGAQTFF,TGTGCCAGCAGCGTAGGTGGCAATACAGGGGGCGCCCAAACTTTCTTT
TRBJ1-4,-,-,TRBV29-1,CSAGTPRDEKLFF,TGCAGCGCCGGGACTCCGAGGGATGAAAAACTGTTTTTT
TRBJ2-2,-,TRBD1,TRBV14,CASSWGQTGELFF,TGTGCCAGCAGCTGGGGACAGACCGGGGAGCTGTTTTTT
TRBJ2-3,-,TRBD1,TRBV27,CASSPQDRPDTQYF,TGTGCCAGCAGTCCCCAGGACAGGCCAGATACGCAGTATTTT
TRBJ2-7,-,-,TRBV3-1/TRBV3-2,CASSLEGASSYEQYF,TGTGCCAGCAGCCTCGAAGGGGCTAGCTCCTACGAGCAGTACTTC
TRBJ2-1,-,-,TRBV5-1,CASSFGLGDENEQFF,TGCGCCAGCAGCTTTGGACTCGGGGATGAAAATGAGCAGTTCTTC
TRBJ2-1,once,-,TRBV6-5,CASSRRGKTNEQFF,TGTGCCAGCAGTCGAAGGGGGAAGACCAATGAGCAGTTCTTC
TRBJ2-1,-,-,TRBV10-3,CAMGAGRGSHNEQFF,TGTGCCATGGGGGCCGGCAGGGGCAGCCACAATGAGCAGTTCTTC
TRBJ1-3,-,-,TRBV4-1,CASSQETSRNTIYF,TGCGCCAGCAGCCAAGAGACATCGCGAAACACCATATATTTT
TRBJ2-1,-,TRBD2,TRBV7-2,CASSLAGAYNEQFF,TGTGCCAGCAGCTTGGCGGGGGCCTACAATGAGCAGTTCTTC
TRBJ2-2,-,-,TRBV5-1,CASSDPGSTGELFF,TGCGCCAGCAGCGACCCGGGATCTACCGGGGAGCTGTTTTTT
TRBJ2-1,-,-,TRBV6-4,CASSDSNSVGDCLSEQFF,TGTGCCAGCAGTGACTCGAATAGTGTCGGGGACTGCCTTAGTGAGCAGTTCTTC
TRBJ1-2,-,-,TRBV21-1,CASSKDTVNSNYGYTF,TGTGCCAGCAGCAAGGACACGGTGAACAGTAACTATGGCTACACCTTC
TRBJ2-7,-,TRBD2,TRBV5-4,CASSSSGGPLNYEQYF,TGTGCCAGCAGCTCCAGCGGGGGCCCGTTGAACTACGAGCAGTACTTC
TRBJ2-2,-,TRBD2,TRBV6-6,CASSTRPRGAGELFF,TGTGCCAGCAGTACTCGGCCCCGGGGGGCCGGGGAGCTGTTTTTT
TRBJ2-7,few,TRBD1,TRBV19,CASSVTGGVNEQYF,TGTGCCAGTAGTGTCACAGGGGGCGTCAACGAGCAGTACTTC
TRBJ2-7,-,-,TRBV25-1,CASSPALPGEEQYF,TGTGCCAGCAGCCCGGCCCTGCCCGGGGAAGAGCAGTACTTC
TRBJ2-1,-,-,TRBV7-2,CASSQVFNEQFF,TGTGCCAGCAGCCAGGTTTTTAATGAGCAGTTCTTC
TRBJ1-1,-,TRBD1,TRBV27,CASNRQGLNTEAFF,TGTGCCAGCAACCGACAGGGGTTGAACACTGAAGCTTTCTTT
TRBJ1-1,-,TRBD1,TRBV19,CASSRDSLVAFF,TGTGCCAGTAGCCGGGACAGCCTGGTAGCTTTCTTT
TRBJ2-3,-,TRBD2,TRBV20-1,CSASLGLAGVTDTQYF,TGCAGTGCTAGTCTCGGGCTAGCGGGGGTCACAGATACGCAGTATTTT
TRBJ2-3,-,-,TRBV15,CATSRGDRGSTDTQYF,TGTGCCACCAGCAGAGGCGATAGGGGGAGCACAGATACGCAGTATTTT
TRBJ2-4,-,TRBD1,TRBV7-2,CASSPEGARKNIQYF,TGTGCCAGCAGCCCTGAGGGGGCGAGAAAAAACATTCAGTACTTC
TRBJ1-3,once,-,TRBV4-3,CASSQESGNTIYF,TGCGCCAGCAGCCAAGAGTCGGGAAACACCATATATTTT
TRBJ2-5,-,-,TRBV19,CASSLGLKETQYF,TGTGCCAGTAGTCTAGGGCTCAAGGAGACCCAGTACTTC
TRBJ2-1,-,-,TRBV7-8,CASSPLAREQFF,TGTGCCAGCAGCCCCCTAGCTCGTGAGCAGTTCTTC
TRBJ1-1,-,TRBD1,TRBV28,CASSYLPGGTEAFF,TGTGCCAGCAGTTACCTACCAGGGGGCACTGAAGCTTTCTTT
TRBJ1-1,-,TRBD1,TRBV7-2,CASSRRDRGGEAFF,TGTGCCAGCAGCCGCCGGGACAGGGGTGGTGAAGCTTTCTTT
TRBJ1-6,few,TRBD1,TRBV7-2,CASSGRTGQNSPLHF,TGTGCCAGCAGCGGAAGGACAGGGCAAAATTCACCCCTCCACTTT
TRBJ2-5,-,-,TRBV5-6,CASSPTGRAETQYF,TGTGCCAGCAGCCCCACAGGGAGGGCAGAGACCCAGTACTTC
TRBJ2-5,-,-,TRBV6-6,CASSNPQGETQYF,TGTGCCAGCAGCAACCCTCAGGGAGAGACCCAGTACTTC
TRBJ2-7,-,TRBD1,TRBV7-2,CASSLEGQVISYEQYF,TGTGCCAGCAGCTTAGAGGGACAGGTGATCTCCTACGAGCAGTACTTC
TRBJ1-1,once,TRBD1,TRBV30,CAWSVWQGASEAFF,TGTGCCTGGAGTGTATGGCAGGGGGCCTCTGAAGCTTTCTTT